This TCR beta chain was documented in a study of T cells in Graves' hyperthyroidism and ophthalmopathy (dated by TCRdb to about 2019). A note on the overall study: Peripheral blood samples were taken at the time of initial diagnosis, prior to any treatment. To identify distinguishing TCR V-J signatures, a discovery cohort of around 100 patients was used, comprising 40 to 45 with Graves' ophthalmopathy and approximately 57 with stable Graves' hyperthyroidism. Whether ophthalmopathy could be predicted prospectively was tested in an independent validation cohort made up of 18 to 20 hyperthyroidism patients plus 17 patients who later progressed to ophthalmopathy. The roughly 94 discovery patients were randomly split 7:3 into training and test sets. The study also compared thyroid tissue and blood T-cell repertoires from 5 to 7 Graves' hyperthyroidism patients. Following sampling, methimazole starting at 30 mg daily was given to hyperthyroidism patients, and high-dose intravenous methylprednisolone was given to ophthalmopathy patients. According to the paper, TCR Vbeta CDR3 sequencing was carried out on about 140 peripheral blood samples, which came from fewer than 50 ophthalmopathy, roughly 75 hyperthyroidism and approximately 17 progressor patients. What the research found in general, with its limitations: In validation, the model predicted progression to ophthalmopathy a median of about 6.5 months before onset, with 65% to 71% sensitivity and more than 72% specificity. Most expanded thyroid clonotypes (frequency above 0.001) were also found in blood, which suggests that blood repertoires may mirror thyroid immune responses. Sample size was not statistically predetermined, and blinding of investigators to group allocation was not performed. A model built on a 13 V-J signature distinguished ophthalmopathy from stable hyperthyroidism, reaching roughly 88% sensitivity and 81.08% specificity in cross-validation and 80%/75% in testing.

The TCR beta CDR3 regions were amplified from the RNA transcripts. The first round of RT-PCR for the TCR CDR3 was performed with the HTBI primer set and the Qiagen OneStep RT-PCR kit. The libraries were constructed in a second round of multiplex PCR and then size-selected and purified. Libraries were sequenced paired-end with 100 bp reads on an Illumina HiSeq2000. The original pipeline was this. Raw data were processed with SOAPnuke, discarding reads with adapters, uncalled bases, mean Phred below 15, or no exact constant-primer or identifier match. COPE v1.2.5 was used to merge high-quality paired reads, and clonotypes were defined as unique nucleotide sequences. Clonotypes were aligned to IMGT TRBV, TRBD and TRBJ reference segments using MiTCR v1.1. The analysis was restricted to V-J combinations with a frequency above 0.0001, which together covered 99% to 99.2% of the repertoires. The TCS score was defined as the ratio of F50 (clonal expansion) to E x V (chaos), calculated using BLOSUM62-based TCRdist between CDR3 peptides within each V-J. Welch's t-statistics and random forest reduced fewer than 550 V-J features to around 14, which were used in a naive Bayes classifier (R e1071). TCRdb reanalyzed the raw reads on its own, using fastp at Q25 for trimming and MiXCR for clone calling, and kept in-frame beta chains. All rows with the same CDR3 protein become a single entry with the most common DNA and genes. The V and J calls here are based on TCRdb, not the publication. This sample comprises about 640,000 distinct CDR3 sequences, less than 25% of them detected only once. In total, the top ten clones hold about 34% of the sample.

Ophthalmopathy patients had moderately to severely active disease, Clinical Activity Score of at least 3, NOSPECS grade of at least 4, and duration under 3 months. Any patient with an uncontrolled infection, another autoimmune disease, pregnancy or lactation was excluded. Diagnoses were based on clinical symptoms, serum thyroxine and TRAb, thyroid ultrasound and orbital computed tomography. PBMCs were separated from about 10 ml of fresh peripheral blood using Ficoll-Paque density gradient centrifugation. Total RNA was extracted with Trizol reagent, and quality was checked on an Agilent 2100 Bioanalyzer. This clonotype was detected only a few times. Its binding antigen is unknown. Base quality data are lacking; no much larger clone is found one base away. The sequence was collected from a man aged 25-45 years with Graves' ophthalmopathy. The sequencing sample was made of blood.

The CDR3 here reads CASSQIRDLQYF. The DNA sequence reads TGTGCCAGCAGCCAAATCCGGGACCTGCAGTACTTC. Recombination connected TRBV3-1 to TRBJ2-7; the D region is possibly TRBD1 or TRBD2, each matching across 5 bases. V is cut by 2 bases and J by 9 bases, and the space between the germline ends is 11 bases. CDR1 LGHDT and CDR2 YNNKEL were looked up in the germline V gene (reference sequence). The CDR3 numbers 12 residues from cysteine through phenylalanine. Here the CDR3 DNA is all that survives: 36 bases in frame from base 1.